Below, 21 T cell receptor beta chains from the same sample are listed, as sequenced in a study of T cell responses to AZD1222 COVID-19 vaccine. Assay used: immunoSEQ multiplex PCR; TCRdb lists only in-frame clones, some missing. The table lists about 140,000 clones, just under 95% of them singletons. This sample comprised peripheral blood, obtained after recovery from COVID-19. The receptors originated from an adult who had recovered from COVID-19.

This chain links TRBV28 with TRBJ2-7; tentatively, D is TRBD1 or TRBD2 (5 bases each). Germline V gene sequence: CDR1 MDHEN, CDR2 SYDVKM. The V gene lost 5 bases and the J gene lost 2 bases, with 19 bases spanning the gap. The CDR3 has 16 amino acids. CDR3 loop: CASSQFRDPRPYEQYF. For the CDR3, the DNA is TGTGCCAGCAGTCAGTTCCGGGACCCGAGGCCCTACGAGCAGTACTTC.

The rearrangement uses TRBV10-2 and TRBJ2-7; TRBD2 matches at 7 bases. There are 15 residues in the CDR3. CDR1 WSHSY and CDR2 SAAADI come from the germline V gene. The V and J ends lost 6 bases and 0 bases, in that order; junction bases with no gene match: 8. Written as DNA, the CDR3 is TGCGCCAGCAGCTCCCCCCGGGACTACTCCTACGAGCAGTACTTC. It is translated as CASSSPRDYSYEQYF.

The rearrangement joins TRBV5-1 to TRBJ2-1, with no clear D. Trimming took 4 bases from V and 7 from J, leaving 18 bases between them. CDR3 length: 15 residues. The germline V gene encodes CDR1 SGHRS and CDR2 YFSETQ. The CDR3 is CASSPESTLGNEQFF. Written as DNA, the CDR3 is TGCGCCAGCAGCCCGGAAAGTACCCTGGGGAATGAGCAGTTCTTC.

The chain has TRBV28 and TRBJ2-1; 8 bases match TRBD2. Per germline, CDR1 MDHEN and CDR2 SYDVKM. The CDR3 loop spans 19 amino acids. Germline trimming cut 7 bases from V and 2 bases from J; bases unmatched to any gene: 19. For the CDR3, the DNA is TGTGCCAGCAAGGGTGGGGGGACTCGGCGGGAGGACGCCTACAATGAGCAGTTCTTC. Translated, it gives CASKGGGTRREDAYNEQFF.

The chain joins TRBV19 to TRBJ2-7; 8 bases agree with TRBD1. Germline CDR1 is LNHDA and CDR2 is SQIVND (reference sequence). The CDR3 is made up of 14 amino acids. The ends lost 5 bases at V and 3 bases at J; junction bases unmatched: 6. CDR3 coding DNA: TGTGCCAGTAGTGGGGACGGACAGGGCTACGAGCAGTACTTC. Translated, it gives CASSGDGQGYEQYF.

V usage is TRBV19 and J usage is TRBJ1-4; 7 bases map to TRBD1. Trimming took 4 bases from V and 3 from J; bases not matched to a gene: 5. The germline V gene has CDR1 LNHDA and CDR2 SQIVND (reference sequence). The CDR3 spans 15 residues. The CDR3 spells CASSNPGTANEKLFF. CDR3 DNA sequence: TGTGCCAGTAGTAACCCCGGGACAGCTAATGAAAAACTGTTTTTT.

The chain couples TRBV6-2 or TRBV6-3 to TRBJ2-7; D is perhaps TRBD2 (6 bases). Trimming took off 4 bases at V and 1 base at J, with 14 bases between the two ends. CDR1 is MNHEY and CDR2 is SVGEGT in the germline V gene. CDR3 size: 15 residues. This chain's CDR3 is CASSFGGTESYEQYF. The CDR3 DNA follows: TGTGCCAGCAGTTTCGGAGGGACGGAATCCTACGAGCAGTACTTC.

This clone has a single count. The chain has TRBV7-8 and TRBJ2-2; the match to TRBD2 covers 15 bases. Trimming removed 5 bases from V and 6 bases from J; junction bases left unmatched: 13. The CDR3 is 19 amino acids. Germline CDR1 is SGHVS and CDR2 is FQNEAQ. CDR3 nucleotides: TGTGCCAGCAGCCGTCTACCGGGACTAGCGGGAGGTGGGGCCGGGGAGCTGTTTTTT. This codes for CASSRLPGLAGGGAGELFF.

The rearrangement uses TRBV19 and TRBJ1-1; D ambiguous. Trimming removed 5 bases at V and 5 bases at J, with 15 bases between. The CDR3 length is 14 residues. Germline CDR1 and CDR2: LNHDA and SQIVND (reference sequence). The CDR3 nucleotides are TGTGCCAGTAGTGAGGGCGGGCGCTGGACTGAAGCTTTCTTT. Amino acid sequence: CASSEGGRWTEAFF.

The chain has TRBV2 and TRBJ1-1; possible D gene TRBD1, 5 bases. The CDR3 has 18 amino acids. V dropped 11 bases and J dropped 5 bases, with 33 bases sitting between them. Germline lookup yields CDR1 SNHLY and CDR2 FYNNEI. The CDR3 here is CACVGELGILGEDTEAFF. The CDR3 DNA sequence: TGTGCCTGTGTCGGGGAGTTGGGAATCCTAGGGGAGGATACTGAAGCTTTCTTT.

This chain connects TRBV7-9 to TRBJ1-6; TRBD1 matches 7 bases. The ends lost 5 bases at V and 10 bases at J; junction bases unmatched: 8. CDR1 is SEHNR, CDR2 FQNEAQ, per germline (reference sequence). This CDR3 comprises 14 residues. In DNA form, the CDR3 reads TGTGCCAGCAGCGTAGACAGGGTCGGATCACCCCTCCACTTT. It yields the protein CASSVDRVGSPLHF.

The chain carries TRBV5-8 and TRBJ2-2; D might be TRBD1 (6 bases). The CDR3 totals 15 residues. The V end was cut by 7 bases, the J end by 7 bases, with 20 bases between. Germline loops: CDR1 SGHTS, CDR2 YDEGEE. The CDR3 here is CASSRMAGVGGELFF. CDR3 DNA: TGTGCCAGCTCCCGGATGGCAGGGGTTGGCGGGGAGCTGTTTTTT.

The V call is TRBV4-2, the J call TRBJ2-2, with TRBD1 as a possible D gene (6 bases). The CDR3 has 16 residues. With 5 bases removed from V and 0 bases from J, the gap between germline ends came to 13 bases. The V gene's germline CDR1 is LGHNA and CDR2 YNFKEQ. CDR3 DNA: TGTGCCAGCAGCAAAGGAAGGGGGTCGAACACCGGGGAGCTGTTTTTT. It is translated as CASSKGRGSNTGELFF.

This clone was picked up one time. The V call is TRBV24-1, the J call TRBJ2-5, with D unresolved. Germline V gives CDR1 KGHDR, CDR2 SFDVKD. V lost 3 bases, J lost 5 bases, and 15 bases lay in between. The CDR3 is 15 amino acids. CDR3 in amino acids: CATSDASDPLETQYF. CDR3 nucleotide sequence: TGTGCCACCAGTGATGCATCGGACCCGCTGGAGACCCAGTACTTC.

CDR3 bases: TGTGCCAGCAGTCGGACAGGGGGAACCGGGGAGCTGTTTTTT. This encodes CASSRTGGTGELFF. The rearrangement uses TRBV6-5 and TRBJ2-2, with 10 bases that match TRBD1. There are 14 residues in the CDR3. With 5 bases clipped from V and 5 bases from J, the junction kept 2 bases outside the gene matches. The germline V gene has CDR1 MNHEY and CDR2 SVGAGI.

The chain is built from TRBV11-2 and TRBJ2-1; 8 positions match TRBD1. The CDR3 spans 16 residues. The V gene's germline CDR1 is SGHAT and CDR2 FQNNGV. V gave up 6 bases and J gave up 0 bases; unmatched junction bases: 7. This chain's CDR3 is CASSPNRGSSYNEQFF. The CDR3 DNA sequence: TGTGCCAGCAGTCCCAACAGGGGGAGCTCCTACAATGAGCAGTTCTTC. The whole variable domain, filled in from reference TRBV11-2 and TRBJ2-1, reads EAGVAQSPRYKIIEKRQSVAFWCNPISGHATLYWYQQILGQGPKLLIQFQNNGVVDDSQLPKDRFSAERLKGVDSTLKIQPAKLEDSAVYLCASSPNRGSSYNEQFFGPGTRLTVL.

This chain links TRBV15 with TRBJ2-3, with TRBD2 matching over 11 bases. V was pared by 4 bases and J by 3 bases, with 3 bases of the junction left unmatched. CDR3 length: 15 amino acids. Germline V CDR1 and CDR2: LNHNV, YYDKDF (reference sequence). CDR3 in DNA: TGTGCCACCAGCACTACTAGCGGGAGAACAGATACGCAGTATTTT. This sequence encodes CATSTTSGRTDTQYF.

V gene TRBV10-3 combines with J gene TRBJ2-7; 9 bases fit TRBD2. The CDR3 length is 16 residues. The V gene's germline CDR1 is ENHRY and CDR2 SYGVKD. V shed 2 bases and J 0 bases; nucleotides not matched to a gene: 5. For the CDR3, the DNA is TGTGCCATCAGTGAGCCCACTAGCGGGCTCTCCTACGAGCAGTACTTC. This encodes CAISEPTSGLSYEQYF.

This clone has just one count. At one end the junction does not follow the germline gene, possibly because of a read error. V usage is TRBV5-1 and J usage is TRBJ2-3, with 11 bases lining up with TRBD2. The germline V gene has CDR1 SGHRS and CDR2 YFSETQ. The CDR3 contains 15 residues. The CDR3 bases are TGCGCCAGCAGCTTGTCGGCTGGGACTAGCGGACAAGGAAATTTT. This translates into CASSLSAGTSGQGNF.

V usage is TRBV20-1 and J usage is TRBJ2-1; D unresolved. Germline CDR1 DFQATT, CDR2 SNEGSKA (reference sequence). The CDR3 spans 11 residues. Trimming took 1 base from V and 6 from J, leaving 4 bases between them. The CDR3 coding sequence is TGCAGTGCTAGAGCCCTCAATGAGCAGTTCTTC. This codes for CSARALNEQFF.

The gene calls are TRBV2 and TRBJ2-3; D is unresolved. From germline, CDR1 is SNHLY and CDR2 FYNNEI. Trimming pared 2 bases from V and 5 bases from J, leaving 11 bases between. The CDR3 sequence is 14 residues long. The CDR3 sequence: CASSEHGDLDTQYF. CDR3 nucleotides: TGTGCCAGCAGTGAACATGGGGATTTAGATACGCAGTATTTT.